This record covers a single TCR beta chain. This specimen belongs to a study of cytomegalovirus exposure and HLA in healthy donors. About the research overall: Approximately 180 million T cells yielded approximately 110 million unique TCR beta sequences in earlier analysis.

Trimming took off 11 bases at V and 3 bases at J, with 17 bases between the two ends. Germline-derived CDR1 and CDR2 are SSHAT and FNYEAQ (reference sequence). The CDR3 has 13 amino acids. PCR primers comprised 60 Vbeta and 13 Jbeta primers. In the original workflow: The authors later counted 65 million to 90 million unique TCR beta chains, 9.5 million to 13 million of them shared. Some clones are missing from TCRdb's copy, which holds only in-frame ones; the method was immunoSEQ multiplex PCR. V and J calls and clone size are copied from that table; D and trimming were computed from the DNA. The data contain about 150,000 clones, over 75% of them singletons.

The J gene is TRBJ2-7, the V gene TRBV7-7, with D possibly being TRBD1 (7 bases). The TCR sequence derives from a woman aged 40 to 50 in good health and CMV-seropositive. Material for sequencing was PBMCs. The CDR3 DNA reads TGTGCCGTTGGAGGGGGCGCGGACTACGAGCAGTACTTC. Amino acids: CAVGGGADYEQYF.